Below, 30 T cell receptor beta chains from the same sample are listed, as sequenced in a study of human T cells and chemical hapten exposure. Indicated time point: pre-sensitization, week 0. The treatment denotes: therapeutic diphenylcyclopropenone sensitization with weekly scalp DPC. TCRdb processed the RACE reads anew with MiXCR; each CDR3 protein has one entry. This sample has tens of thousands of distinct CDR3 sequences, with around 11% found just once. The sequenced sample was whole blood, obtained in connection with sensitization to the hapten diphenylcyclopropenone (DPC). The receptors shown here come from a woman aged 25 to 39 with alopecia areata. Some clones in this sample may be carry-over from other donors' samples.

The chain has TRBV5-5 and TRBJ2-7; 9 bases match TRBD1. CDR1 and CDR2 (germline): SGHKS, YYEKEE (reference sequence). This CDR3 spans 13 amino acids. V dropped 2 bases and J dropped 5; count of bases not matched to a gene: 2. CDR3 bases: TGTGCCAGCAGCTTAAGACAGGGGGACGAGCAGTACTTC. Residues: CASSLRQGDEQYF.

This clonotype was detected ten times or more. The CDR3 DNA is TGTGCCAGCACCAGAATCGGGGGATACACTGAAGCTTTCTTT. Translated, it gives CASTRIGGYTEAFF. The chain employs TRBV2 and TRBJ1-1, with D tentatively TRBD1 (5 bases). Deletions cut 7 bases from V and 3 bases from J, with 15 bases between. Germline assignment: CDR1 SNHLY and CDR2 FYNNEI. The CDR3 has 14 amino acids.

Only a few counts were recorded for this clonotype. The chain's CDR3 is CASTWDRSVGYTF. Here the CDR3 DNA reads TGTGCCAGCACCTGGGACAGGTCGGTTGGCTACACCTTC. The rearrangement uses TRBV19 and TRBJ1-2; 8 bases map to TRBD1. Losses at the gene ends were 9 bases for V and 7 bases for J; bases not matched to a gene: 10. The CDR3 length is 13 residues. In germline, CDR1 is LNHDA, CDR2 SQIVND (reference sequence).

This chain connects TRBV7-9 to TRBJ1-5, with a tentative D call TRBD1 (5 bases). V dropped 5 bases and J dropped 6 bases, with 23 bases sitting between them. The germline CDR1 and CDR2 sequences are SEHNR and FQNEAQ (reference sequence). CDR3 length: 17 residues. CDR3 in amino acids: CASSPWEGRGLGQPQHF. As DNA, the CDR3 is TGTGCCAGCAGCCCCTGGGAGGGCCGGGGACTGGGTCAGCCCCAGCATTTT. Based on the CDR3 plus reference TRBV7-9 and TRBJ1-5, the full variable domain is DTGVSQNPRHKITKRGQNVTFRCDPISEHNRLYWYRQTLGQGPEFLTYFQNEAQLEKSRLLSDRFSAERPKGSFSTLEIQRTEQGDSAMYLCASSPWEGRGLGQPQHFGDGTRLSIL.

V usage is TRBV15 and J usage is TRBJ1-4; 10 bases match TRBD1. V lost 4 bases and J lost 8; bases outside the gene matches: 4. Germline CDR1 LNHNV, CDR2 YYDKDF (reference sequence). This CDR3 has 14 amino acids. For the CDR3, the DNA is TGTGCCACCAGCAAGGGACAGGGGCGAGAAAAACTGTTTTTT. Amino acid sequence: CATSKGQGREKLFF.

This chain joins TRBV4-2 and TRBJ2-7, with D possibly matching TRBD2 (5 bases). Germline assignment: CDR1 LGHNA and CDR2 YNFKEQ. V lost 4 bases and J lost 4, with 14 bases in between. This CDR3 region has 14 residues. CDR3 DNA: TGTGCCAGCAGCCCCGAGGGAGTGGGATACGAGCAGTACTTC. Its translation: CASSPEGVGYEQYF.

This CDR3 is CASSQLGASGEQYF. CDR3 nucleotide sequence: TGTGCCAGCAGCCAATTGGGGGCGTCGGGCGAGCAGTACTTC. This rearrangement joins TRBV3-1 to TRBJ2-7, with D possibly being TRBD1 (6 bases). The CDR3 has 14 residues. CDR1 and CDR2 (germline): LGHDT, YNNKEL (reference sequence). V was cut by 2 bases and J by 6 bases, with 14 bases left in between.

This clonotype was seen repeatedly, ten times or more. The chain has TRBV7-3 and TRBJ2-7, with D perhaps TRBD1 (8 bases). Germline CDR1 is SGHTA and CDR2 is FQGTGA. The CDR3 contains 14 residues. Trimming cost V 4 bases and J 2 bases, with 12 bases left between them. Here the CDR3 DNA reads TGTGCCAGCAGCTCACAGGGGGGGCCCTACGAGCAGTACTTC. Translated: CASSSQGGPYEQYF.

This clonotype was observed a handful of times. The chain combines TRBV6-1 with TRBJ2-5, with D hard to call. The CDR3 spans 16 residues. The V and J ends lost 2 bases and 7 bases respectively, with 20 bases between them. Germline V gives CDR1 MNHNS, CDR2 SASEGT. The CDR3 DNA reads as TGTGCCAGCAGTGAAATTGCTGGGCGCATCCCGGGGACCCAGTACTTC. Protein: CASSEIAGRIPGTQYF.

This clonotype is medium-sized in the sample. J is TRBJ2-7 and V is TRBV9; D is uncertain. The germline gives CDR1 SGDLS, CDR2 YYNGEE. This CDR3 has 11 residues. Between the trimmed V and J ends, which lost 0 bases and 10 bases, there was a span of 8 bases. CDR3 in amino acids: CASSVVLDQYF. The CDR3, as DNA: TGTGCCAGCAGCGTAGTGCTAGACCAGTACTTC. Based on the CDR3 plus reference TRBV9 and TRBJ2-7, the full variable domain is DSGVTQTPKHLITATGQRVTLRCSPRSGDLSVYWYQQSLDQGLQFLIQYYNGEERAKGNILERFSAQQFPDLHSELNLSSLELGDSALYFCASSVVLDQYFGPGTRLTVT.

The chain has TRBV6-6 and TRBJ2-2; 7 nucleotides align to TRBD2. The CDR3 sequence is 16 residues long. The trim removed 6 bases at V and 0 bases at J, leaving 7 bases unmatched. The germline V gene encodes CDR1 MNHNY and CDR2 SVGAGI (reference sequence). The CDR3 protein is CASRTSAGANTGELFF. As DNA, the CDR3 is TGTGCCAGCAGAACCTCCGCGGGGGCGAACACCGGGGAGCTGTTTTTT.

This clonotype was detected many times. CDR3 amino acids: CASSFPTGKDGYTF. The DNA of the CDR3 is TGTGCCAGCAGCTTCCCGACAGGGAAGGATGGCTACACCTTC. V gene TRBV7-9 combines with J gene TRBJ1-2; 7 bases match TRBD1. V was clipped by 3 bases and J by 6 bases; unmatched bases: 7. This CDR3 region has 14 residues. Germline V gives CDR1 SEHNR, CDR2 FQNEAQ (reference sequence).

This clonotype has ten or more counts. This rearrangement joins TRBV6-2 or TRBV6-3 to TRBJ1-5; D is uncertain. V was trimmed by 0 bases and J by 4 bases, leaving 7 bases between them. The CDR3 runs 14 residues. Germline V lookup: CDR1 MNHEY, CDR2 SVGEGT. The CDR3 nucleotides read TGTGCCAGCAGTTACTCGATTAGAAATCAGCCCCAGCATTTT. Translation gives CASSYSIRNQPQHF.

The CDR3 region has the DNA TGTGCCAGCAGCATAGGGCCTGAAGCTTTCTTT. Amino acids: CASSIGPEAFF. This chain uses TRBV7-8 with TRBJ1-1, with D uncertain. The length of the CDR3 is 11 residues. Trimming left V 5 bases short and J 6 bases short, with 7 bases between. CDR1 and CDR2 (germline): SGHVS, FQNEAQ.

The V and J genes are TRBV11-3 and TRBJ1-5; D gene unclear. CDR1 and CDR2 from the germline V gene are SGHNT and YENEEA. Trimming took off 8 bases at V and 1 base at J, with 18 bases between the two ends. The CDR3 loop spans 16 amino acids. This CDR3 reads CASLTSRGNSNQPQHF. The CDR3 DNA follows: TGTGCCAGCCTTACTAGCCGGGGTAACAGCAATCAGCCCCAGCATTTT.

V usage is TRBV29-1 and J usage is TRBJ2-3; possible D gene TRBD2, 6 bases. Germline CDR1 and CDR2: SQVTM and ANQGSEA. The CDR3 totals 13 residues. V was clipped by 7 bases and J by 5 bases, with 16 bases between them. The CDR3 region has the DNA TGCAGCGCTGGGGGACTGGAACAAGATACGCAGTATTTT. Encoded protein: CSAGGLEQDTQYF.

In this sample, this clonotype turned up many times. The chain has TRBV10-3 and TRBJ1-4, with 7 positions matching TRBD1. Germline lookup yields CDR1 ENHRY and CDR2 SYGVKD. V shed 6 bases, J shed 5 bases, and the junction held 3 bases outside the gene matches. The CDR3 is made up of 13 amino acids. CDR3 nucleotide sequence: TGTGCCATCAGACAGGGGTTGAATGAAAAACTGTTTTTT. This encodes CAIRQGLNEKLFF.

This clonotype appeared many times. V is TRBV14 and J is TRBJ2-4; D unresolved. The CDR3 consists of 16 residues. The germline V gene encodes CDR1 SGHDN and CDR2 FVKESK. V was cut by 2 bases and J by 0 bases, with 11 bases left in between. The CDR3, as DNA: TGTGCCAGCAGCCAAAATGTTGGAATAGCCAAAAACATTCAGTACTTC. It codes for CASSQNVGIAKNIQYF.

This clonotype has ten or more counts. J is TRBJ2-7 and V is TRBV7-8; 7 bases fit TRBD1. V lost 4 bases to trimming and J lost 5 bases; unmatched junction nucleotides: 11. The CDR3 extends over 15 amino acids. The germline gives CDR1 SGHVS, CDR2 FQNEAQ. The CDR3 nucleotides are TGTGCCAGCAGCTCCAAAACAGGGGATCAAAACGAGCAGTACTTC. Its protein product is CASSSKTGDQNEQYF.

Comment on this clonotype: A read error is likely, as this CDR3 ends without the conserved phenylalanine or tryptophan. This rearrangement joins TRBV20-1 to TRBJ2-3; D remains ambiguous. CDR3 length: 14 residues. The germline V and J ends were trimmed by 6 bases and 1 base, with 14 bases remaining between them. Germline V gene lookup returns CDR1 DFQATT and CDR2 SNEGSKA (reference sequence). CDR3 amino acids: CSANLGSGTDTQYS. The CDR3 coding sequence is TGCAGTGCAAATCTTGGCTCGGGCACAGATACGCAGTATTCT.

This clonotype came up many times. V and J are TRBV29-1 and TRBJ2-1; TRBD2 aligns across 11 bases. Germline loops: CDR1 SQVTM, CDR2 ANQGSEA. The ends lost 4 bases at V and 3 bases at J; junction bases unmatched: 8. The CDR3 extends over 16 amino acids. The CDR3: CSVGTSGGDIYNEQFF. CDR3 DNA: TGCAGCGTTGGTACTAGCGGGGGCGACATCTACAATGAGCAGTTCTTC.

The V gene is TRBV6-2 or TRBV6-3, the J gene TRBJ2-5; 13 bases match TRBD2. In germline, CDR1 is MNHEY, CDR2 SVGEGT. The length of the CDR3 is 16 residues. With 4 bases clipped from V and 3 bases from J, the junction kept 5 bases outside the gene matches. As DNA, the CDR3 is TGTGCCAGCAGTTTGGGACTAGCGGGAATCGAAGAGACCCAGTACTTC. Protein: CASSLGLAGIEETQYF.

This clonotype was recorded a few times. The CDR3 DNA reads TGCAGTGCCTCAGGGCAGGGTGGTTCACCCCTCCACTTT. This sequence encodes CSASGQGGSPLHF. The J gene is TRBJ1-6, the V gene TRBV20-1, with TRBD1 as a possible D gene (5 bases). From germline, CDR1 is DFQATT and CDR2 SNEGSKA (reference sequence). The CDR3 sequence is 13 residues long. Trimming pared 6 bases from V and 9 bases from J, leaving 15 bases between.

This clonotype was seen a few times. V and J are TRBV20-1 and TRBJ1-1; TRBD1 matches at 8 bases. This CDR3 has 14 amino acids. Germline loops: CDR1 DFQATT, CDR2 SNEGSKA (reference sequence). The V and J ends lost 0 bases and 6 bases, in that order; junction bases with no gene match: 6. CDR3 nucleotides: TGCAGTGCTAGAGATTTGGGGACAGGTCCTGAAGCTTTCTTT. Protein product: CSARDLGTGPEAFF.

Only a few counts were recorded for this clonotype. V and J are TRBV5-5 and TRBJ2-7, with a tentative D call TRBD2 (5 bases). V lost 6 bases and J lost 1, with 14 bases in between. CDR3 length equals 14 residues. In germline, CDR1 is SGHKS, CDR2 YYEKEE (reference sequence). The chain's CDR3 is CASIQGGGSYEQYF. The CDR3 coding sequence is TGTGCCAGCATCCAAGGTGGAGGTTCCTACGAGCAGTACTTC.

This clonotype came up many times. The chain links TRBV20-1 to TRBJ2-7; TRBD1 matches 7 bases. Unmatched junction bases numbered 11, after V lost 3 bases and J lost 0 bases. The germline gives CDR1 DFQATT, CDR2 SNEGSKA (reference sequence). The CDR3 has 16 residues. In nucleotides, the CDR3 is TGCAGTGCTAGGGGGCGTGGGGGACAGACCTCCTACGAGCAGTACTTC. It codes for CSARGRGGQTSYEQYF.

The rearrangement links TRBV28 to TRBJ2-1, with 7 bases matching TRBD2. V trimming: 2 bases; J trimming: 4 bases; junction bases outside the gene matches: 5. CDR3 size: 15 residues. CDR1 is MDHEN, CDR2 SYDVKM, per germline. As DNA, the CDR3 is TGTGCCAGCAGTTTAATCCTAGCGGCTTACAATGAGCAGTTCTTC. This translates into CASSLILAAYNEQFF.

This clonotype was recorded a few times. The chain is built from TRBV28 and TRBJ1-3; D uncertain. The CDR3 is made up of 17 amino acids. With 5 bases removed from V and 0 bases from J, the gap between germline ends came to 17 bases. Per germline, CDR1 MDHEN and CDR2 SYDVKM. The CDR3 sequence: CASSLIDGGISGNTIYF. The CDR3 DNA reads TGTGCCAGCAGTCTCATAGACGGAGGAATCTCTGGAAACACCATATATTTT. The full variable domain, completed using reference TRBV28 and TRBJ1-3, is DVKVTQSSRYLVKRTGEKVFLECVQDMDHENMFWYRQDPGLGLRLIYFSYDVKMKEKGDIPEGYSVSREKKERFSLILESASTNQTSMYLCASSLIDGGISGNTIYFGEGSWLTVV.

This clonotype was recorded many times. The rearrangement joins TRBV9 to TRBJ2-5, with 7 bases identical to TRBD2. The ends lost 0 bases at V and 1 base at J; junction bases unmatched: 3. The CDR3 loop spans 15 amino acids. From germline, CDR1 is SGDLS and CDR2 YYNGEE. This CDR3 reads CASSVAGGLQETQYF. Here the CDR3 DNA reads TGTGCCAGCAGCGTAGCGGGAGGACTCCAAGAGACCCAGTACTTC.

This clonotype was observed a few times. The rearrangement joins TRBV9 to TRBJ2-1; either TRBD1 or TRBD2 may supply D (5 bases each). The V end lost 0 bases, the J end lost 3 bases, and 16 bases lay between the germline ends. Germline assignment: CDR1 SGDLS and CDR2 YYNGEE. The CDR3 is 17 amino acids. The CDR3 reads CASSVGGTPASYNEQFF. The DNA of the CDR3 is TGTGCCAGCAGCGTAGGTGGGACCCCCGCCAGCTACAATGAGCAGTTCTTC.